This T cell receptor (beta chain) was captured by sequencing in a study of radiation and T cells in renal cell carcinoma (dated by TCRdb to the early 2020s). Study-wide context: The samples were obtained from a clinical trial, where primary renal cell carcinomas were treated with 15 Gy stereotactic body radiation therapy and then removed by nephrectomy 4 weeks afterward. TCR beta sequencing covered approximately 51 samples in total, comprising around 25 tumors and around 27 peripheral blood samples. A total of 4 million to 5 million unique CDR3 nucleotide sequences, encoding some 2,700,000 unique CDR3 amino acid sequences, were found across all 50 or so samples. General conclusions and limits of the study: No pretreatment tumor biopsies were available, so the baseline intratumoral presence of clonotypes could not be determined. In blood, the top tumor clonotypes increased from baseline to 2 weeks after radiation and then shrank by 4 weeks, which suggests a temporary expansion of tumor-resident clones. Dynamics of the blood repertoire were not tracked past 4 weeks after treatment. The single-armed trial design could not address effects of radiation dose or scheduling on the TCR repertoire.

The sample's time point label is to be understood as: blood 2 weeks post-SBRT. The sample's treatment or condition, from its label and the paper: 15 Gy SBRT to primary tumor, nephrectomy 4 weeks later. To follow tumor-enriched clonotypes, serial peripheral blood was collected from radiation-treated patients at baseline and at 2 weeks and 4 weeks after SBRT. Every patient's renal cell carcinoma showed clear cell pathology. The QIAamp DNA Blood Mini Kit (Qiagen) was used to prepare genomic DNA for TCR sequencing. The analyses included only samples that passed all quality control checks. The sample holds a few counts of this clone. Its antigen specificity is not known. Base qualities are not at hand, and no much larger clone is one base apart. V and J are trimmed by 6 bases and 4 bases, and the gene matches miss 4 bases of the junction. As encoded in the germline V gene, CDR1 is SNHLY while CDR2 is FYNNEI. Reading from cysteine to phenylalanine, the CDR3 counts 14 amino acids. The read is trimmed to its CDR3 DNA, 42 bases read in frame from base 1.

The immunoSEQ kit was used, according to the manufacturer's recommendations, to generate TCR beta libraries from genomic DNA. To prepare the libraries, a first multiplex PCR with proprietary primers was run, followed by a second PCR that added unique barcodes, and a bead cleanup was done after each round. A positive control reaction and a negative control reaction, both provided in the kit, were run with every batch of samples. The final libraries underwent checking on an Agilent 4200 TapeStation D1000 ScreenTape, volumetric pooling, and quantification by qPCR. Sequencing was performed on an Illumina NextSeq500 using a MidOutput 150-cycle cartridge, with 156 Read1 cycles, 15 Index1 cycles, and the kit custom primers. The pooled library was loaded at roughly 0.94 pM with an approximately 20% PhiX control spike-in. The authors' pipeline ran thus. Vendor-processed data were analyzed in R, with a clonotype defined as all T cells sharing the same CDR3 nucleotide sequence. For clone abundance analyses, frequencies were normalized to the 10,000 most abundant clones per sample. Public T cell clones, which averaged fewer than five per sample, were removed prior to analysis. Tumor-enriched and baseline blood-enriched clonotypes were defined by at least a 32-fold difference in abundance between compartments. A beta-binomial differential abundance model was applied to find clonotypes that expanded or contracted between blood time points. The Baroni-Urbani and Buser coefficient was used to measure tumor-blood repertoire similarity, and groups were compared with two-tailed Wilcoxon tests in R. What TCRdb holds here is the immuneACCESS table cut down to in-frame rearrangements. Part of the clones is not present; checked against another copy, under half of the missing clones reflect an unresolved V gene, and the others are unexplained. The DNA was the basis for D and trimming; V, J and clone size are from that table. The sample yields 150,000 or so clones; about 87% were counted once. 13% of the sample rests with the top ten.

The sample here was blood, taken from a patient whose treatment included radiotherapy and nephrectomy. This TCR was sampled from a woman aged 50 to 60 with renal cell carcinoma. The sequence is built from TRBV2 and TRBJ1-2; 11 bases in between match TRBD1. The CDR3 reads CASSGQGAGYGYTF. The sequence in DNA is TGTGCCAGCAGCGGACAGGGGGCTGGCTATGGCTACACCTTC.